These T cell receptor beta chains were read from a single sample in a study of blood T cell repertoires in COVID-19. Sequencing used immunoSEQ multiplex PCR; TCRdb keeps in-frame clones, though not all of them. The sample comprises tens of thousands of clones, 65% to 85% of which are singletons, and 3.5% to 5% rests with the top ten. Sample: peripheral blood. Receptors were obtained from a woman aged 55-69 years with acute or convalescent COVID-19. The CDR3 runs from the conserved cysteine through the conserved F or W. A D gene is named only where the DNA matches it firmly. Clone sizes are given selectively: once, few, many, or a class where the clone is expanded.

j_call: TRBJ1-2
d_call: TRBD1
v_call: TRBV4-1
clone_size: NA
cdr3_aa: CASSQVRTGGVYGYTF
cdr3_nt: TGCGCCAGCAGCCAAGTCCGCACAGGGGGAGTCTATGGCTACACCTTC

j_call: TRBJ2-7
d_call: NA
v_call: TRBV6-1
clone_size: NA
cdr3_aa: CASSADTGKFSYEQYF
cdr3_nt: TGTGCCAGCAGTGCAGATACCGGGAAGTTTTCCTACGAGCAGTACTTC

j_call: TRBJ1-2
d_call: NA
v_call: TRBV2
clone_size: few
cdr3_aa: CASSEQGGTTYGYTF
cdr3_nt: TGTGCCAGCAGTGAACAGGGAGGGACGACCTATGGCTACACCTTC

j_call: TRBJ2-5
d_call: NA
v_call: TRBV7-9
clone_size: NA
cdr3_aa: CASSKQVYQETQYF
cdr3_nt: TGTGCCAGCAGCAAACAGGTGTACCAAGAGACCCAGTACTTC

j_call: TRBJ1-2
d_call: NA
v_call: TRBV29-1
clone_size: few
cdr3_aa: CSAGVAPGVITF
cdr3_nt: TGCAGCGCGGGGGTGGCGCCGGGGGTAATCACCTTC

j_call: TRBJ2-2
d_call: TRBD2
v_call: TRBV6-1
clone_size: NA
cdr3_aa: CASSDRASGRGTGELFF
cdr3_nt: TGTGCCAGCAGTGATAGGGCTAGCGGGAGGGGTACCGGGGAGCTGTTTTTT

j_call: TRBJ2-7
d_call: NA
v_call: TRBV6-5
clone_size: NA
cdr3_aa: CASSEAGDSEQYF
cdr3_nt: TGTGCCAGCTCCGAGGCAGGAGACAGCGAGCAGTACTTC

j_call: TRBJ2-3
d_call: TRBD2
v_call: TRBV24-1
clone_size: once
cdr3_aa: CATSDPGTSAQYF
cdr3_nt: TGTGCCACCAGTGACCCGGGGACTAGCGCGCAGTATTTT

j_call: TRBJ1-2
d_call: NA
v_call: TRBV29-1
clone_size: NA
cdr3_aa: CSVEDLSTGYGYTF
cdr3_nt: TGCAGCGTTGAAGATCTAAGCACCGGCTATGGCTACACCTTC

j_call: TRBJ2-7
d_call: TRBD2
v_call: TRBV27
clone_size: NA
cdr3_aa: CASSFRPSGGGSSYEQYF
cdr3_nt: TGTGCCAGCAGTTTTCGTCCTAGCGGGGGAGGGTCTAGCTACGAGCAGTACTTC

j_call: TRBJ2-3
d_call: NA
v_call: TRBV6-5
clone_size: NA
cdr3_aa: CASSLTWGGSHTQYF
cdr3_nt: TGTGCCAGCAGCTTAACGTGGGGAGGCTCTCATACGCAGTATTTT

j_call: TRBJ1-1
d_call: NA
v_call: TRBV27
clone_size: NA
cdr3_aa: CASRTTGEAFF
cdr3_nt: TGTGCCAGCAGAACAACAGGCGAAGCTTTCTTT

j_call: TRBJ2-2
d_call: NA
v_call: TRBV5-1
clone_size: NA
cdr3_aa: CASSLNIHGELFF
cdr3_nt: TGCGCCAGCAGCTTGAACATCCACGGGGAGCTGTTTTTT

j_call: TRBJ1-1
d_call: TRBD1
v_call: TRBV7-2
clone_size: NA
cdr3_aa: CASSLDRGHPSQGTEAFF
cdr3_nt: TGTGCCAGCAGCTTGGACAGGGGGCACCCCAGCCAAGGTACTGAAGCTTTCTTT

j_call: TRBJ2-1
d_call: TRBD1
v_call: TRBV29-1
clone_size: NA
cdr3_aa: CTIRQGTAYNEQFF
cdr3_nt: TGCACCATACGACAGGGGACTGCCTACAATGAGCAGTTCTTC

j_call: TRBJ1-6
d_call: TRBD1
v_call: TRBV5-4
clone_size: NA
cdr3_aa: CASSLSRRQGGSSPLHF
cdr3_nt: TGTGCCAGCAGCCTATCCAGACGACAGGGTGGAAGTTCACCCCTCCACTTT

j_call: TRBJ2-1
d_call: NA
v_call: TRBV3-1/TRBV3-2
clone_size: NA
cdr3_aa: CASSQGTGRGEQFF
cdr3_nt: TGTGCCAGCAGCCAAGGGACAGGGAGGGGTGAGCAGTTCTTC

j_call: TRBJ1-1
d_call: TRBD1
v_call: TRBV5-5
clone_size: few
cdr3_aa: CASSLGPGQLNTEAFF
cdr3_nt: TGTGCCAGCAGCTTAGGACCGGGACAGCTGAACACTGAAGCTTTCTTT

j_call: TRBJ1-4
d_call: NA
v_call: TRBV2
clone_size: many
cdr3_aa: CASSEGGGGNEKLFF
cdr3_nt: TGTGCCAGCAGTGAAGGAGGGGGTGGTAATGAAAAACTGTTTTTT

j_call: TRBJ1-2
d_call: TRBD1
v_call: TRBV30
clone_size: NA
cdr3_aa: CAWTVGTGYGYTF
cdr3_nt: TGTGCCTGGACGGTAGGGACAGGCTATGGCTACACCTTC

j_call: TRBJ1-1
d_call: TRBD1
v_call: TRBV2
clone_size: NA
cdr3_aa: CASRPGQARDTEAFF
cdr3_nt: TGTGCCAGCAGACCGGGACAGGCTAGGGACACTGAAGCTTTCTTT

j_call: TRBJ1-5
d_call: NA
v_call: TRBV19
clone_size: NA
cdr3_aa: CASSIQGRKQPQHF
cdr3_nt: TGTGCCAGTAGTATTCAAGGGAGGAAACAGCCCCAGCATTTT

j_call: TRBJ1-6
d_call: NA
v_call: TRBV20-1
clone_size: NA
cdr3_aa: CSASAGTYNSPLHF
cdr3_nt: TGCAGTGCTAGTGCGGGGACCTATAATTCACCCCTCCACTTT

j_call: TRBJ2-3
d_call: NA
v_call: TRBV18
clone_size: NA
cdr3_aa: CASSPTQTDTQYF
cdr3_nt: TGTGCCAGCTCACCTACGCAGACAGATACGCAGTATTTT

j_call: TRBJ2-1
d_call: TRBD2
v_call: TRBV9
clone_size: few
cdr3_aa: CASGKRVAGGGDEQFF
cdr3_nt: TGTGCCAGCGGTAAACGGGTCGCGGGAGGGGGTGATGAGCAGTTCTTC

j_call: TRBJ1-1
d_call: TRBD1
v_call: TRBV6-6
clone_size: NA
cdr3_aa: CASSHRGAGAFF
cdr3_nt: TGTGCCAGCAGCCACAGGGGCGCGGGAGCTTTCTTT

j_call: TRBJ1-2
d_call: NA
v_call: TRBV28
clone_size: once
cdr3_aa: CASSRLNYGYTF
cdr3_nt: TGTGCCAGCAGCAGGCTGAACTATGGCTACACCTTC

j_call: TRBJ1-2
d_call: NA
v_call: TRBV7-9
clone_size: NA
cdr3_aa: CASSLSGGDVNGYTF
cdr3_nt: TGTGCCAGCAGCTTATCCGGGGGGGATGTTAATGGCTACACCTTC

j_call: TRBJ2-7
d_call: TRBD1
v_call: TRBV30
clone_size: few
cdr3_aa: CAWGQGQGPQYF
cdr3_nt: TGTGCCTGGGGACAGGGACAGGGGCCGCAGTACTTC

j_call: TRBJ1-2
d_call: NA
v_call: TRBV4-1
clone_size: NA
cdr3_aa: CASSQDHSYGYTF
cdr3_nt: TGCGCCAGCAGCCAAGATCACAGCTATGGCTACACCTTC

j_call: TRBJ2-2
d_call: NA
v_call: TRBV7-3
clone_size: NA
cdr3_aa: CASSLNGGANTGELFF
cdr3_nt: TGTGCCAGCAGCTTAAATGGCGGCGCGAACACCGGGGAGCTGTTTTTT

j_call: TRBJ1-5
d_call: TRBD1
v_call: TRBV19
clone_size: NA
cdr3_aa: CASSIGWDSQNQPQHF
cdr3_nt: TGTGCCAGTAGTATTGGGTGGGACAGTCAAAATCAGCCCCAGCATTTT

j_call: TRBJ1-4
d_call: TRBD1
v_call: TRBV19
clone_size: NA
cdr3_aa: CASSIPGQAGATNEKLFF
cdr3_nt: TGTGCCAGTAGTATCCCCGGACAGGCTGGTGCAACTAATGAAAAACTGTTTTTT

j_call: TRBJ2-2
d_call: NA
v_call: TRBV2
clone_size: NA
cdr3_aa: CASSELTPPGELFF
cdr3_nt: TGTGCCAGCAGTGAACTAACCCCCCCCGGGGAGCTGTTTTTT

j_call: TRBJ2-3
d_call: TRBD1
v_call: TRBV27
clone_size: NA
cdr3_aa: CASGLTGDTDTQYF
cdr3_nt: TGTGCCAGCGGATTAACAGGGGACACAGATACGCAGTATTTT

j_call: TRBJ1-1
d_call: NA
v_call: TRBV19
clone_size: NA
cdr3_aa: CASRHSMNTEAFF
cdr3_nt: TGTGCCAGTAGGCACAGTATGAACACTGAAGCTTTCTTT

j_call: TRBJ2-5
d_call: TRBD2
v_call: TRBV5-1
clone_size: NA
cdr3_aa: CASSLSGTRDFQYF
cdr3_nt: TGCGCCAGCAGCCTCTCCGGGACTAGGGACTTCCAGTACTTC

j_call: TRBJ1-2
d_call: NA
v_call: TRBV4-1
clone_size: NA
cdr3_aa: CANSSIVTGNYGYTF
cdr3_nt: TGCGCCAACAGCTCTATCGTCACAGGGAACTATGGCTACACCTTC

j_call: TRBJ1-3
d_call: TRBD1
v_call: TRBV18
clone_size: NA
cdr3_aa: CASSPRLTGEDIGNTIYF
cdr3_nt: TGTGCCAGCTCACCACGGCTAACAGGGGAGGATATTGGAAACACCATATATTTT

j_call: TRBJ1-1
d_call: NA
v_call: TRBV28
clone_size: NA
cdr3_aa: CASNGGGFSTEAFF
cdr3_nt: TGTGCCAGCAACGGGGGAGGGTTTAGCACTGAAGCTTTCTTT

j_call: TRBJ2-7
d_call: NA
v_call: TRBV27
clone_size: NA
cdr3_aa: CASSTPQGAGHEQYF
cdr3_nt: TGTGCCAGCAGTACGCCACAGGGAGCAGGCCACGAGCAGTACTTC

j_call: TRBJ1-2
d_call: TRBD1
v_call: TRBV7-2
clone_size: NA
cdr3_aa: CASSQQGTLYGYTF
cdr3_nt: TGTGCCAGCAGCCAACAGGGGACACTCTATGGCTACACCTTC

j_call: TRBJ1-2
d_call: NA
v_call: TRBV5-1
clone_size: NA
cdr3_aa: CASSLTVPPYGYTF
cdr3_nt: TGCGCCAGCAGCTTGACAGTCCCCCCCTATGGCTACACCTTC

j_call: TRBJ1-1
d_call: TRBD1
v_call: TRBV6-5
clone_size: NA
cdr3_aa: CASSLRQGVTEAFF
cdr3_nt: TGTGCCAGCAGTTTAAGACAGGGAGTAACTGAAGCTTTCTTT

j_call: TRBJ2-1
d_call: NA
v_call: TRBV7-6
clone_size: NA
cdr3_aa: CASSLVGNSYNEQFF
cdr3_nt: TGTGCCAGCAGCTTAGTTGGCAACTCCTACAATGAGCAGTTCTTC

j_call: TRBJ2-2
d_call: TRBD1
v_call: TRBV24-1
clone_size: NA
cdr3_aa: CATSSGDRKWNTGELFF
cdr3_nt: TGTGCCACCAGTAGTGGGGACAGGAAATGGAACACCGGGGAGCTGTTTTTT

j_call: TRBJ2-5
d_call: TRBD2
v_call: TRBV6-5
clone_size: NA
cdr3_aa: CASMASGGPKETQYF
cdr3_nt: TGTGCCAGCATGGCTAGCGGGGGTCCGAAAGAGACCCAGTACTTC

j_call: TRBJ2-2
d_call: TRBD2
v_call: TRBV12-5
clone_size: NA
cdr3_aa: CASGLVGGGAQTGELFF
cdr3_nt: TGTGCTAGTGGTTTGGTAGGCGGGGGGGCGCAAACCGGGGAGCTGTTTTTT